This section outlines one TCR beta chain sequence together with its context. The antigen remains undetermined. This sample is part of a study of HIV-infected children after antiretroviral therapy interruption. Study information: Weeks 0, 48 and 150 were sampled under continuous treatment. Study findings and constraints: Minor non-naive CD45RA+ populations, like EMRA or stem memory, might contaminate naive sorts.

Per germline, CDR1 LGHNA and CDR2 YSLEER. CDR3 size: 19 residues. V lost 0 bases and J lost 2, with 22 bases in between. A 3' RACE protocol on RNA, with unique molecular identifiers, produced the TCR library. MiXCR, applied by TCRdb to the 3' RACE reads, yields one record per CDR3 protein. Found here are fewer than 45,000 distinct CDR3 sequences, 6.5% of them singletons; the top ten hold more than 0.95%. Treatment specified: PENTA 11 planned treatment interruption arm or continuous ART arm. Sequences were derived from CD45RA+ CD4+ T cells from PBMCs, pooled from several time points, sampled from a donor given antiretroviral therapy, either interrupted or continuous. Subset here: naive CD4+ CD45RA+ CD45RO- T cells. The chain links TRBV4-3 to TRBJ2-5, with D possibly being TRBD2 (6 bases). The TCR comes from a pool of human donors with HIV. The CDR3: CASSQDSPWSGVQQETQYF. The CDR3 DNA follows: TGCGCCAGCAGCCAAGATTCCCCGTGGTCGGGGGTGCAACAAGAGACCCAGTACTTC.